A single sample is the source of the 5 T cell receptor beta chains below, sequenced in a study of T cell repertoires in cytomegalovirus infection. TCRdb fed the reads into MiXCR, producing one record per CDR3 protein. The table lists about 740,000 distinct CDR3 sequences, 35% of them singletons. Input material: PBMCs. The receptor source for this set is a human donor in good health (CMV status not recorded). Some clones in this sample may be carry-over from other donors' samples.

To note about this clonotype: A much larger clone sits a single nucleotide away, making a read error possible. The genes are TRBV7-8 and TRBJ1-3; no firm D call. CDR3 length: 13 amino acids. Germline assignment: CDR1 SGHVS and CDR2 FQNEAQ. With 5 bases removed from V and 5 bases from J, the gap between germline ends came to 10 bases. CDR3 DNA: TGTGCCAGCAGCGACCCCCAGCGAAACACCATATATTTT. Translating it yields CASSDPQRNTIYF.

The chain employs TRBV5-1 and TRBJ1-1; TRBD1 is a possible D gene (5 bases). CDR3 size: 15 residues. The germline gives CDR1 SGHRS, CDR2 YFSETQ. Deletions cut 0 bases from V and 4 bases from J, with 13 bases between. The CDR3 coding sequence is TGCGCCAGCAGCTTGGCCGGGGGAAGGATCACTGAAGCTTTCTTT. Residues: CASSLAGGRITEAFF.

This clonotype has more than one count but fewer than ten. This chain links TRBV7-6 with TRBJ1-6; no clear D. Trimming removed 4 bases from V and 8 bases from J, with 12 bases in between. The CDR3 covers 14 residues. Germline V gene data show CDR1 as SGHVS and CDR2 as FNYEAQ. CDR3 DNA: TGTGCCAGCAGCTACCGCATTGCCGATTCACCCCTCCACTTT. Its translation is CASSYRIADSPLHF. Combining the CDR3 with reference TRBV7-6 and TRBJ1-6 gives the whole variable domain GAGVSQSPRYKVTKRGQDVALRCDPISGHVSLYWYRQALGQGPEFLTYFNYEAQQDKSGLPNDRFSAERPEGSISTLTIQRTEQRDSAMYRCASSYRIADSPLHFGNGTRLTVT.

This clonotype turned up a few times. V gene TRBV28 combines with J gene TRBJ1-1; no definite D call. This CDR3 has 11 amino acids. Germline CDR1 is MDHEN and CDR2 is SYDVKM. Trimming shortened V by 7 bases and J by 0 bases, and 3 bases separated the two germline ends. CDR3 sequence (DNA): TGTGCCAGCACCTTGAACACTGAAGCTTTCTTT. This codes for CASTLNTEAFF.

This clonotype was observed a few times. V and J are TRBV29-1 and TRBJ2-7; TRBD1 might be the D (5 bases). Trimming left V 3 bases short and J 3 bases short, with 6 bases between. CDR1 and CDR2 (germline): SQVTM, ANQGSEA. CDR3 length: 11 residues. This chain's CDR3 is CSVDTGYEQYF. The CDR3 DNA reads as TGCAGCGTTGATACAGGCTACGAGCAGTACTTC.